Included here is one T cell receptor (beta chain) sequence, with context. Only in-frame clones appear in the TCRdb table, and some are missing; sequencing was by immunoSEQ multiplex PCR. The data contain 58,000 or so clones, 75% to 90% of them singletons. This record comes from a study of T cell responses to AZD1222 COVID-19 vaccine. The study pooled second doses at about 4 or about 12 weeks. V lost 6 bases to trimming and J lost 4 bases, with 12 bases between them. Germline V gene data show CDR1 as SGHTA and CDR2 as FQGNSA. This CDR3 is built from 13 residues. This clonotype was obtained from an adult who received the AZD1222 COVID-19 vaccine. Sample: peripheral blood, taken 28 days after the second AZD1222 dose. The V and J genes are TRBV7-2 and TRBJ1-2; no clear D. CDR3 nucleotide sequence: TGTGCCAGCAGTTCCATGGGCTCCTATGGCTACACCTTC. This sequence encodes CASSSMGSYGYTF.